This TCR beta chain was sequenced for a study of type 1 regulatory T cells. Study details: T-allo10 is a Tr1-enriched, alloantigen-specific CD4 T cell product made in vitro.

Study-level findings and limits: Compared with non-type 1 regulatory T cells, type 1 regulatory T cells showed a more restricted TCR repertoire.

Regarding this clonotype: What it recognizes is unknown.

TCRdb re-called the reads through MiXCR, storing one row per CDR3 protein. The table includes about 59,000 distinct CDR3 sequences, approximately 67% detected once. The TCR sequence derives from a human donor in good health. Sequenced input: cultured non-Tr1 T cells, either the whole culture or a sorted T cell fraction (not recorded which).

CDR3 coding DNA: TGCAGTGCTAGAGATAATTCGGCTAATTCACCCCTCCACTTT. This sequence encodes CSARDNSANSPLHF. The chain has TRBV20-1 and TRBJ1-6; no clear D. V was shortened by 0 bases and J by 6 bases, with 9 bases between the two germline ends. The CDR3 is 14 residues long. CDR1 and CDR2 (germline): DFQATT, SNEGSKA (reference sequence).